Shown below are 19 T cell receptor beta chains from a single sample sequenced in a study of early T cells in non-severe SARS-CoV-2 infection. TCRdb itself ran the 5' RACE reads through MiXCR, one entry per CDR3 protein. The sample has about 98,000 distinct CDR3 sequences; approximately 11% are singletons. Sequenced input: whole blood. The source is an adult who was a healthcare worker with PCR-confirmed SARS-CoV-2 infection or an uninfected control (not recorded which).

This clonotype was observed a handful of times. The chain combines TRBV7-6 with TRBJ2-6; perhaps TRBD1 as D (5 bases). Germline V gene data show CDR1 as SGHVS and CDR2 as FNYEAQ. The ends were cut back, 1 base at V and 0 bases at J, with 10 bases in the middle. This CDR3 spans 17 amino acids. The CDR3 nucleotides read TGTGCCAGCAGCTTAGTACGGCAGGGCTCTGGGGCCAACGTCCTGACTTTC. Translating gives CASSLVRQGSGANVLTF.

This clonotype was recorded a few times. The chain combines TRBV28 with TRBJ2-1; 7 positions agree with TRBD1. The V segment lost 5 bases and the J segment 1 base; nucleotides outside the gene matches: 5. The CDR3 extends over 15 amino acids. Per germline, CDR1 MDHEN and CDR2 SYDVKM. For the CDR3, the DNA is TGTGCCAGCAGTCCGGACAGGAATTCCTACAATGAGCAGTTCTTC. Amino acids: CASSPDRNSYNEQFF.

The chain couples TRBV7-6 to TRBJ2-3; D is possibly TRBD1 or TRBD2 (5 bases each). Trimming cost V 5 bases and J 3 bases, with 9 bases left between them. The germline CDR1 and CDR2 sequences are SGHVS and FNYEAQ. The CDR3 spans 13 residues. The CDR3 loop is CASSEGPTDTQYF. CDR3 in DNA: TGTGCCAGCAGCGAGGGACCGACAGATACGCAGTATTTT.

The rearrangement joins TRBV20-1 to TRBJ2-4, with D possibly matching TRBD1 (7 bases). The ends were cut back, 3 bases at V and 8 bases at J, with 17 bases in the middle. The CDR3 is made up of 14 amino acids. Germline V gene data show CDR1 as DFQATT and CDR2 as SNEGSKA (reference sequence). The CDR3 sequence is CSARTGSGVDIQYF. The CDR3 coding sequence is TGCAGTGCTAGGACAGGGTCGGGGGTAGACATTCAGTACTTC.

The V and J genes are TRBV27 and TRBJ2-3; 10 bases agree with TRBD2. Germline V gives CDR1 MNHEY, CDR2 SMNVEV (reference sequence). J was trimmed by 7 bases and V by 2 bases; bases with no gene match: 15. CDR3 length equals 18 residues. This CDR3 reads CASSLQLAGNGWGNTQYF. The CDR3 DNA follows: TGTGCCAGCAGTTTACAACTAGCGGGAAACGGTTGGGGGAATACGCAGTATTTT.

The sample holds many counts of this clonotype. The V and J genes are TRBV28 and TRBJ2-3, with D perhaps matching TRBD1 (6 bases). Germline-derived CDR1 and CDR2 are MDHEN and SYDVKM. Trimming removed 4 bases from V and 5 bases from J, with 19 bases in between. This CDR3 region has 16 residues. CDR3 DNA: TGTGCCAGCAGTTCTGGGTCAGGGGTCTTTGGAGATACGCAGTATTTT. Protein sequence: CASSSGSGVFGDTQYF.

This clonotype came up a few times. The chain has TRBV5-1 and TRBJ2-1; tentative D call: TRBD1 (6 bases). This CDR3 comprises 17 residues. V lost 4 bases and J 2 bases, leaving 19 bases between the germline ends. Germline-derived CDR1 and CDR2 are SGHRS and YFSETQ. CDR3 sequence reads: CASSISYRVKTYNEQFF. The CDR3 DNA is TGCGCCAGCAGCATCTCGTACAGGGTTAAAACCTACAATGAGCAGTTCTTC.

The chain recombines TRBV14 with TRBJ2-1; 9 nucleotides match TRBD1. V was pared by 5 bases and J by 6 bases, with 2 bases of the junction left unmatched. The CDR3 is made up of 13 amino acids. Germline CDR1 is SGHDN and CDR2 is FVKESK. CDR3 in DNA: TGTGCCAGCAGCGGACAGGGGTTCAATGAGCAGTTCTTC. Amino acid sequence: CASSGQGFNEQFF.

A few counts support this clonotype. V is TRBV18 and J is TRBJ1-3; TRBD1 aligns across 7 bases. J was trimmed by 0 bases and V by 2 bases; bases with no gene match: 4. This CDR3 has 16 residues. Germline CDR1 KGHSH, CDR2 LQKENI. CDR3 nucleotide sequence: TGTGCCAGCTCACCAGTGGGACAGATCTCTGGAAACACCATATATTTT. Translating it yields CASSPVGQISGNTIYF. Combining the CDR3 with reference TRBV18 and TRBJ1-3 gives the whole variable domain NAGVMQNPRHLVRRRGQEARLRCSPMKGHSHVYWYRQLPEEGLKFMVYLQKENIIDESGMPKERFSAEFPKEGPSILRIQQVVRGDSAAYFCASSPVGQISGNTIYFGEGSWLTVV.

This clonotype was observed at least ten times. The chain carries TRBV2 and TRBJ2-7, with 10 bases fitting TRBD2. Unmatched junction bases numbered 6, after V lost 1 base and J lost 6 bases. The germline CDR1 and CDR2 sequences are SNHLY and FYNNEI. This CDR3 has 15 amino acids. The CDR3 reads CASSEERGGRSEQYF. The CDR3 coding sequence is TGTGCCAGCAGTGAAGAGCGGGGGGGCCGAAGCGAGCAGTACTTC.

This clonotype was recorded a few times. The chain couples TRBV7-9 to TRBJ2-7, with D tentatively TRBD2 (5 bases). The CDR3 consists of 12 residues. In germline, CDR1 is SEHNR, CDR2 FQNEAQ (reference sequence). V was shortened by 2 bases and J by 7 bases, with 9 bases between the two germline ends. The chain's CDR3 is CASSLRSGEQYF. The CDR3 DNA follows: TGTGCCAGCAGCTTACGCTCGGGGGAGCAGTACTTC. The full variable domain, with the rest looked up from reference TRBV7-9 and TRBJ2-7, is DTGVSQNPRHKITKRGQNVTFRCDPISEHNRLYWYRQTLGQGPEFLTYFQNEAQLEKSRLLSDRFSAERPKGSFSTLEIQRTEQGDSAMYLCASSLRSGEQYFGPGTRLTVT.

This clonotype showed up many times. The chain has TRBV29-1 and TRBJ1-1; a possible D gene is TRBD1 (5 bases). The V gene's germline CDR1 is SQVTM and CDR2 ANQGSEA. V lost 6 bases and J lost 1, with 15 bases in between. CDR3 length equals 14 residues. The CDR3: CSVQGDPSNTEAFF. CDR3 nucleotide sequence: TGCAGCGTGCAAGGGGACCCCTCGAACACTGAAGCTTTCTTT.

This clonotype was counted ten times or more. V is TRBV27 and J is TRBJ2-7; 9 bases line up with TRBD1. The length of the CDR3 is 15 residues. V lost 8 bases to trimming and J lost 0 bases; unmatched junction nucleotides: 8. Germline V gene lookup returns CDR1 MNHEY and CDR2 SMNVEV (reference sequence). The CDR3, as DNA: TGTGCCAGCGCTCGTGACAGGGGGATCTCCTACGAGCAGTACTTC. This gives the protein CASARDRGISYEQYF.

In this sample, this clonotype turned up many times. The chain combines TRBV7-9 with TRBJ1-6; D remains ambiguous. CDR1 and CDR2 from the germline V gene are SEHNR and FQNEAQ (reference sequence). The CDR3 contains 14 residues. V dropped 4 bases and J dropped 3 bases, with 7 bases sitting between them. As DNA, the CDR3 is TGTGCCAGCAGCTCGGTTAGCTATAATTCACCCCTCCACTTT. This translates into CASSSVSYNSPLHF.

This clonotype showed up just a few times. The gene calls are TRBV25-1 and TRBJ1-2, with TRBD1 matching 7 bases. This CDR3 is 14 amino acids long. Germline CDR1 is MGHDK and CDR2 is SYGVNS. V lost 4 bases and J lost 3; bases outside the gene matches: 5. The CDR3 reads CASSGQGGDYGYTF. The CDR3 DNA reads as TGTGCCAGCAGTGGACAGGGTGGTGACTATGGCTACACCTTC.

This clonotype has only a few counts. The genes are TRBV13 and TRBJ1-5; perhaps TRBD1 as D (6 bases). Germline values: CDR1 PRHDT, CDR2 FYEKMQ (reference sequence). The CDR3 sequence is 16 residues long. V lost 5 bases and J 4 bases, leaving 18 bases between the germline ends. CDR3 protein: CASSRGTDRGNQPQHF. The CDR3, as DNA: TGTGCCAGCAGCCGAGGTACGGACAGAGGTAATCAGCCCCAGCATTTT. The variable domain in full, completed from reference TRBV13 and TRBJ1-5, reads AAGVIQSPRHLIKEKRETATLKCYPIPRHDTVYWYQQGPGQDPQFLISFYEKMQSDKGSIPDRFSAQQFSDYHSELNMSSLELGDSALYFCASSRGTDRGNQPQHFGDGTRLSIL.

The chain couples TRBV5-5 to TRBJ1-1; the match to TRBD1 covers 10 bases. The CDR3 is 15 amino acids. CDR1 is SGHKS, CDR2 YYEKEE, per germline (reference sequence). Unmatched junction bases numbered 12, after V lost 4 bases and J lost 9 bases. Written as DNA, the CDR3 is TGTGCCAGCAGCGTCGGGACAGGGGATTCGGGAAAAGCTTTCTTT. As protein: CASSVGTGDSGKAFF.

This clonotype was picked up many times. The chain is built from TRBV9 and TRBJ1-4; a possible D gene is TRBD1 (5 bases). V was clipped by 4 bases and J by 6 bases, with 16 bases between them. CDR1 is SGDLS and CDR2 is YYNGEE in the germline V gene. This CDR3 has 15 amino acids. CDR3 in amino acids: CASSPRDGPYEKLFF. The DNA for the CDR3 is TGTGCCAGCAGCCCGAGGGACGGCCCTTATGAAAAACTGTTTTTT.

This clonotype was detected only a few times. V and J are TRBV5-4 and TRBJ2-7, with D tentatively TRBD1 or TRBD2 (5 bases each). Germline-derived CDR1 and CDR2 are SGHNT and YYREEE (reference sequence). Trimming removed 0 bases at V and 3 bases at J, with 13 bases between. There are 15 residues in the CDR3. CDR3 residues: CASSLEGTPLYEQYF. The CDR3 DNA follows: TGTGCCAGCAGCTTGGAAGGGACCCCCCTCTACGAGCAGTACTTC. Based on the CDR3 plus reference TRBV5-4 and TRBJ2-7, the full variable domain is ETGVTQSPTHLIKTRGQQVTLRCSSQSGHNTVSWYQQALGQGPQFIFQYYREEENGRGNFPPRFSGLQFPNYSSELNVNALELDDSALYLCASSLEGTPLYEQYFGPGTRLTVT.